A single sample is the source of the 25 T cell receptor beta chains below, sequenced in a study of T-cell reconstitution after alpha-beta-depleted transplantation in children. During its preparation, the TCRbeta library received unique molecular identifiers. TCRdb fed the PCR reads into MiXCR, producing one record per CDR3 protein. The data contain fewer than 550,000 distinct CDR3 sequences, 11% of them singletons. The material was PBMCs from the stem cell graft donor, obtained from the stem cell graft. The receptors derive from a human donor who donated a stem cell graft to a child with acute myeloid leukemia.

The J gene is TRBJ2-7, the V gene TRBV5-6; TRBD1 matches at 7 bases. Germline trimming cut 2 bases from V and 1 base from J; bases unmatched to any gene: 6. CDR1 is SGHDT, CDR2 YYEEEE, per germline. The CDR3 runs to 15 residues. In nucleotides, the CDR3 is TGTGCCAGCAGCTTTGGATCAGGGGGTTCCTACGAGCAGTACTTC. This encodes CASSFGSGGSYEQYF.

This chain connects TRBV29-1 to TRBJ1-1, with 7 positions matching TRBD1. Germline trimming cut 7 bases from V and 10 bases from J; bases unmatched to any gene: 18. CDR3 length: 14 amino acids. Germline V gives CDR1 SQVTM, CDR2 ANQGSEA. The CDR3 loop is CSAGGGIATLGAFF. As DNA, the CDR3 is TGCAGCGCAGGGGGGGGGATCGCGACACTCGGAGCTTTCTTT.

This clonotype was seen a few times. The rearrangement uses TRBV15 and TRBJ2-1, with TRBD2 matching over 11 bases. The CDR3 consists of 16 residues. Germline V gene sequence: CDR1 LNHNV, CDR2 YYDKDF (reference sequence). The trim removed 5 bases at V and 0 bases at J, leaving 3 bases unmatched. CDR3 nucleotide sequence: TGTGCCACCAGCGTAGCGGGAGGGAGCTCCTACAATGAGCAGTTCTTC. Protein product: CATSVAGGSSYNEQFF.

In its sample, this clonotype was seen many times. The rearrangement links TRBV29-1 to TRBJ1-3; D might be TRBD1 (6 bases). This CDR3 has 14 amino acids. CDR1 SQVTM and CDR2 ANQGSEA come from the germline V gene. Between the trimmed V and J ends, which lost 6 bases and 0 bases, there was a span of 12 bases. CDR3 in amino acids: CSVGQDSSGNTIYF. The DNA for the CDR3 is TGCAGCGTGGGGCAGGACAGCTCTGGAAACACCATATATTTT.

The sample holds a few counts of this clonotype. The rearrangement uses TRBV5-1 and TRBJ1-6; no definite D call. Trimming cost V 2 bases and J 3 bases, with 6 bases left between them. This CDR3 has 14 residues. Germline V gives CDR1 SGHRS, CDR2 YFSETQ. As DNA, the CDR3 is TGCGCCAGCAGCTTCGGCGACTATAATTCACCCCTCCACTTT. Residues: CASSFGDYNSPLHF.

This clonotype has just a few counts. The chain employs TRBV7-2 and TRBJ2-3, with 7 bases lining up with TRBD1. Per the germline V gene, CDR1 is SGHTA and CDR2 is FQGNSA. The CDR3 runs to 11 residues. The trim removed 11 bases at V and 9 bases at J, leaving 8 bases unmatched. Written as DNA, the CDR3 is TGTGCCGCGAGGCAGGGACAGACGCAGTATTTT. It is translated as CAARQGQTQYF.

The V and J genes are TRBV7-2 and TRBJ2-3, with unresolved D. Per germline, CDR1 SGHTA and CDR2 FQGNSA. Trimming took off 3 bases at V and 4 bases at J, with 11 bases between the two ends. CDR3 length: 14 residues. CDR3 DNA sequence: TGTGCCAGCAGCTTGAGCAGCGCCGCAGATACGCAGTATTTT. Protein sequence: CASSLSSAADTQYF.

There are a few counts of this clonotype. The chain links TRBV15 to TRBJ1-5; perhaps TRBD1 as D (5 bases). V was clipped by 8 bases and J by 0 bases, with 17 bases between them. The CDR3 runs 16 residues. Per the germline V gene, CDR1 is LNHNV and CDR2 is YYDKDF (reference sequence). In DNA, the CDR3 is TGTGCCACCGGCCAAGGGGTGCAAAATAGCAATCAGCCCCAGCATTTT. Amino acids: CATGQGVQNSNQPQHF. Full variable domain (rest looked up from reference TRBV15 and TRBJ1-5): DAMVIQNPRYQVTQFGKPVTLSCSQTLNHNVMYWYQQKSSQAPKLLFHYYDKDFNNEADTPDNFQSRRPNTSFCFLDIRSPGLGDTAMYLCATGQGVQNSNQPQHFGDGTRLSIL.

This clonotype came up a few times. The genes are TRBV15 and TRBJ1-1; D gene ambiguous. The CDR3 spans 14 residues. V lost 3 bases, J lost 4 bases, and 12 bases lay in between. The V gene's germline CDR1 is LNHNV and CDR2 YYDKDF (reference sequence). Here the CDR3 reads CATSRELLGTEAFF. The CDR3 DNA is TGTGCCACCAGCAGGGAGCTACTGGGCACTGAAGCTTTCTTT.

This clonotype occurred a few times. The CDR3 DNA sequence: TGTGCCAGCAGCCCCGGGGCGGGACTAGCGATCGAGCAGTACTTC. Amino acid sequence: CASSPGAGLAIEQYF. The chain has TRBV7-2 and TRBJ2-7, with 10 positions matching TRBD2. Germline trimming cut 5 bases from V and 6 bases from J; bases unmatched to any gene: 10. CDR3 length equals 15 residues. Germline V gives CDR1 SGHTA, CDR2 FQGNSA.

V and J are TRBV5-5 and TRBJ2-3; 8 positions match TRBD1. Looked up from germline, CDR1 is SGHKS and CDR2 is YYEKEE (reference sequence). The trim removed 2 bases at V and 5 bases at J, leaving 16 bases unmatched. The CDR3 contains 18 residues. CDR3 coding DNA: TGTGCCAGCAGCTTCCCCCTGAGGGCTGGACAGGGTGGAGATACGCAGTATTTT. Its protein is CASSFPLRAGQGGDTQYF. The full variable domain, rest sourced from reference TRBV5-5 and TRBJ2-3, is DAGVTQSPTHLIKTRGQQVTLRCSPISGHKSVSWYQQVLGQGPQFIFQYYEKEERGRGNFPDRFSARQFPNYSSELNVNALLLGDSALYLCASSFPLRAGQGGDTQYFGPGTRLTVL.

The chain links TRBV12-3 or TRBV12-4 to TRBJ1-4; D remains unclear. V gave up 3 bases and J gave up 8 bases, with 7 bases separating them. CDR3 length: 12 residues. CDR3 bases: TGTGCCAGCAGTTTCAGCCAGGAAAAACTGTTTTTT. Translation gives CASSFSQEKLFF.

The CDR3, as DNA: TGCAGTGCTAGAGCACAGGGCTCCTACGAGCAGTACTTC. It yields the protein CSARAQGSYEQYF. The gene calls are TRBV20-1 and TRBJ2-7; TRBD1 is a possible D gene (6 bases). The CDR3 loop spans 13 amino acids. CDR1 is DFQATT, CDR2 SNEGSKA, per germline (reference sequence). Trimming removed 1 base at V and 0 bases at J, with 7 bases between.

In regard to this clonotype: Mismatch with germline at one junction end may stem from a read error. The chain employs TRBV6-1 and TRBJ2-3; D is perhaps TRBD2 (5 bases). The V gene's germline CDR1 is MNHNS and CDR2 SASEGT. The CDR3 runs to 15 residues. The CDR3 nucleotides are TGTGCCAGCAGACGACCGGGATTCGACGCATATACGCGGTATTTT. Residues: CASRRPGFDAYTRYF.

This clonotype was picked up a small number of times. This sequence joins TRBV10-3 and TRBJ2-5; 10 nucleotides align to TRBD2. Trimming at V came to 0 bases and at J to 4 bases, leaving 11 bases not matched to a gene. From germline, CDR1 is ENHRY and CDR2 SYGVKD. The CDR3 length is 18 residues. The CDR3: CAISESSQIAGGGETQYF. CDR3 nucleotide sequence: TGTGCCATCAGTGAGTCGTCCCAAATAGCGGGAGGAGGAGAGACCCAGTACTTC.

This clonotype showed up just a few times. The chain carries TRBV12-3 or TRBV12-4 and TRBJ2-1, with 12 nucleotides matching TRBD2. This CDR3 is built from 23 residues. V lost 0 bases and J lost 0; bases outside the gene matches: 18. The CDR3 spells CASSLAPINLAGGRTSSYNEQFF. The CDR3 nucleotides read TGTGCCAGCAGTTTAGCGCCAATAAATCTAGCGGGGGGGCGAACGAGCTCCTACAATGAGCAGTTCTTC.

With regard to this clonotype: Sequence at one end of the junction differs from germline and may be a read error. The CDR3 region has the DNA TGCAGGGCTAACGCTCCGGGCCTAGCGGGGGGGACCCAATTTAATGAGCAGTTCTTC. It specifies CRANAPGLAGGTQFNEQFF. The chain carries TRBV20-1 and TRBJ2-1, with 12 positions matching TRBD2. The CDR3 runs 19 residues. CDR1 and CDR2 from the germline V gene are DFQATT and SNEGSKA (reference sequence).

The genes are TRBV13 and TRBJ2-7; 8 bases line up with TRBD2. Unmatched junction bases numbered 7, after V lost 5 bases and J lost 4 bases. In germline, CDR1 is PRHDT, CDR2 FYEKMQ (reference sequence). This CDR3 is built from 14 residues. As DNA, the CDR3 is TGTGCCAGCAGCCCCGCCAGCGGGAGTTACGAGCAGTACTTC. Encoded protein: CASSPASGSYEQYF.

The chain employs TRBV20-1 and TRBJ2-3; tentatively, D is TRBD2 (5 bases). Trimming took off 1 base at V and 0 bases at J, with 14 bases between the two ends. The germline gives CDR1 DFQATT, CDR2 SNEGSKA (reference sequence). The length of the CDR3 is 16 residues. Here the CDR3 reads CSARGRSGISTDTQYF. The CDR3 nucleotides are TGCAGTGCTAGAGGCCGGAGCGGAATCAGCACAGATACGCAGTATTTT.

The V and J genes are TRBV5-6 and TRBJ1-1; the D gene is possibly TRBD1 (5 bases). The CDR3 length is 13 residues. V shed 4 bases and J shed 0 bases, with 7 bases lying between them. The germline CDR1 and CDR2 sequences are SGHDT and YYEEEE. CDR3 region: CASSGAMNTEAFF. The CDR3 bases are TGTGCCAGCAGCGGGGCGATGAACACTGAAGCTTTCTTT.

The chain is built from TRBV6-1 and TRBJ2-7; perhaps TRBD2 as D (5 bases). V lost 0 bases and J lost 1, with 7 bases in between. Germline CDR1 MNHNS, CDR2 SASEGT. The CDR3 is made up of 14 amino acids. CDR3 region: CASSEAGLSYEQYV. In DNA form, the CDR3 reads TGTGCCAGCAGTGAAGCAGGACTGTCCTACGAGCAGTACGTC.

The rearrangement joins TRBV3-1 to TRBJ2-5; the D is unclear. There are 13 residues in the CDR3. V gave up 4 bases and J gave up 4 bases, with 10 bases separating them. Germline CDR1 is LGHDT and CDR2 is YNNKEL (reference sequence). The CDR3 coding sequence is TGTGCCAGCAGCCGTAGGGTTGGAGAGACCCAGTACTTC. Its protein product is CASSRRVGETQYF.

This clonotype was picked up a small number of times. This chain uses TRBV6-5 with TRBJ1-2; D call uncertain. The germline V and J ends were trimmed by 0 bases and 4 bases, with 12 bases remaining between them. The CDR3 loop spans 15 amino acids. Germline CDR1 and CDR2: MNHEY and SVGAGI. The chain's CDR3 is CASSYSIGSAYGYTF. CDR3 sequence (DNA): TGTGCCAGCAGTTACTCGATCGGTTCAGCCTATGGCTACACCTTC.

The rearrangement links TRBV6-4 to TRBJ2-7, with TRBD1 identical over 7 bases. V was clipped by 0 bases and J by 1 base; unmatched bases: 9. The CDR3 totals 17 residues. From germline, CDR1 is MRHNA and CDR2 SNTAGT. The CDR3 nucleotides read TGTGCCAGCAGTGACTCGATTCTGGCAGGGGGTTCCTACGAGCAGTACGTC. Translation: CASSDSILAGGSYEQYV.

The chain recombines TRBV5-1 with TRBJ1-4; no reliable D call. Germline lookup yields CDR1 SGHRS and CDR2 YFSETQ. V was clipped by 3 bases and J by 8 bases, with 14 bases between them. This CDR3 is 14 amino acids long. CDR3 residues: CASSSHLGGEKLFF. The CDR3 nucleotides are TGCGCCAGCAGCTCGCACCTCGGCGGGGAAAAACTGTTTTTT.